This T cell receptor beta chain derives from a study of early T cells in non-severe SARS-CoV-2 infection. Study at large: It was bulk RNA from unsorted whole blood that was sequenced, and the chains were unpaired. Overall study findings and caveats: Database matching using VDJdb favored anti-spike CD8 responses, with private and CD4 specificities left missing.

This clonotype has only a few counts. Its antigen is still unknown. A single record per CDR3 protein comes from TCRdb applying MiXCR to the 5' RACE reads. Of about 50,000 distinct CDR3 sequences in the sample, approximately 12% are singletons; the top ten hold around 2.5%. Germline V lookup: CDR1 DFQATT, CDR2 SNEGSKA (reference sequence). Trimming stripped 3 bases from V and 5 bases from J, with 13 bases between. The length of the CDR3 is 13 residues. The receptor was derived from an adult who was a healthcare worker with PCR-confirmed SARS-CoV-2 infection or an uninfected control (not recorded which). Sequenced material: whole blood, taken at baseline. The chain uses TRBV20-1 and TRBJ2-5, with D tentatively TRBD2 (5 bases). The CDR3 sequence: CSARKSGLETQYF. CDR3 nucleotide sequence: TGCAGTGCTAGGAAGAGCGGACTGGAGACCCAGTACTTC.